The clone carrying this T cell receptor beta chain is a singleton in its sample. Its antigen is unidentified. This record comes from a study of blood T cells in healthy people across ages. Germline V lookup: CDR1 SGHNT, CDR2 YYREEE (reference sequence). This CDR3 spans 13 amino acids. The V gene end was trimmed by 7 bases and the J gene end by 5 bases; junction bases not matched to a gene: 8. Using a J-beta primer mix together with a sample-barcoded 5' primer, a second PCR was run for roughly 6 to 11 cycles. TCRdb called the 5' RACE reads again in MiXCR, with one record for every CDR3 protein. The sample includes some 920,000 distinct CDR3 sequences, 51% seen only once; the top ten take about a fifth. Each sample gave at least 6.5 million isolated PBMCs. Per sample, no less than 5.5 micrograms of total RNA were extracted. Study-wide findings and caveats: Any changes in expanded clonotypes were possibly confounded, as donor CMV status remained unknown.

Sequenced material: blood. The V gene is TRBV5-4, the J gene TRBJ2-5; 7 positions match TRBD1. This sequence originates from a woman aged 60 to 75 in good health. This CDR3 is CASSKGAGETQYF. The CDR3 nucleotides read TGTGCCAGCTCAAAGGGGGCCGGTGAGACCCAGTACTTC.